This TCR beta chain emerged from a study of shared clonotypes between healthy human individuals. Study details: The donors, two women and three men, were aged 18 to 49.

Assay used: immunoSEQ multiplex PCR; TCRdb lists only in-frame clones, some missing. Among 1.4 million or so clones listed, 98% were seen once. This CDR3 spans 18 amino acids. V lost 1 base and J lost 0; bases outside the gene matches: 5. Looked up from germline, CDR1 is SGHTA and CDR2 is FQGTGA. Sequenced input: naive CD4+ T cells sorted from blood. Subset described: CD45RA+ positively selected. The gene calls are TRBV7-3 and TRBJ2-4; 11 bases match TRBD2. The clonotype was recovered from a man aged 25-45 years in good health. The CDR3 bases are TGTGCCAGCAGCTTAAAAGGGACTAGCGGCCTAGCCAAAAACATTCAGTACTTC. Translation gives CASSLKGTSGLAKNIQYF.